These 25 T cell receptor beta chains originate from one sample sequenced in a study of cytomegalovirus exposure and HLA in healthy donors. PCR involved 60 Vbeta and 13 Jbeta primers. Method: immunoSEQ multiplex PCR; TCRdb's copy keeps in-frame clones and lacks some. Of about 140,000 clones listed, roughly 74% were seen once; the top ten hold approximately 11%. The sequenced sample consisted of PBMCs. These receptors were taken from a man aged 18 to 30 in good health and CMV-seropositive.

Concerning this clone itself: A junction end diverges from the germline sequence, so it may reflect a read error. The rearrangement links TRBV19 to TRBJ2-3; 8 bases are a match to TRBD1. CDR3 length equals 12 residues. Germline V CDR1 and CDR2: LNHDA, SQIVND (reference sequence). The CDR3: CASSLADRAQDF. CDR3 DNA sequence: TGTGCCAGTAGTTTGGCGGACAGGGCGCAAGATTTT.

This clone was detected a few times. This chain joins TRBV15 and TRBJ1-6; TRBD1 aligns across 8 bases. The length of the CDR3 is 15 residues. Germline CDR1 reads LNHNV; CDR2 reads YYDKDF (reference sequence). The V gene end was trimmed by 1 base and the J gene end by 6 bases; junction bases not matched to a gene: 2. CDR3 sequence (DNA): TGTGCCACCAGCAGAGGGGGGACAGGTAATTCACCCCTCCACTTT. It specifies CATSRGGTGNSPLHF.

This chain joins TRBV5-8 and TRBJ1-1, with a weak D call TRBD1 (5 bases). The CDR3 is made up of 16 amino acids. CDR1 SGHTS and CDR2 YDEGEE come from the germline V gene. Trimming pared 4 bases from V and 0 bases from J, leaving 16 bases between. The CDR3 is CASSPNRLDMNTEAFF. DNA of the CDR3: TGTGCCAGCAGCCCGAACAGGTTAGACATGAACACTGAAGCTTTCTTT.

This clone was picked up a small number of times. This chain uses TRBV15 with TRBJ2-7; D remains unclear. The CDR3 contains 13 residues. The ends were cut back, 0 bases at V and 3 bases at J, with 6 bases in the middle. Per germline, CDR1 LNHNV and CDR2 YYDKDF (reference sequence). The chain's CDR3 is CATSRDQNYEQYF. The CDR3 bases are TGTGCCACCAGCAGAGATCAGAACTACGAGCAGTACTTC. Full variable domain (rest looked up from reference TRBV15 and TRBJ2-7): DAMVIQNPRYQVTQFGKPVTLSCSQTLNHNVMYWYQQKSSQAPKLLFHYYDKDFNNEADTPDNFQSRRPNTSFCFLDIRSPGLGDTAMYLCATSRDQNYEQYFGPGTRLTVT.

This chain uses TRBV11-2 with TRBJ1-1; D gene ambiguous. This CDR3 comprises 13 residues. CDR1 SGHAT and CDR2 FQNNGV come from the germline V gene. V was clipped by 5 bases and J by 5 bases, with 12 bases between them. CDR3 in amino acids: CASSPRYRTEAFF. The CDR3 DNA follows: TGTGCCAGCAGCCCCCGCTATAGAACTGAAGCTTTCTTT. Filled out from reference TRBV11-2 and TRBJ1-1, the complete variable domain reads EAGVAQSPRYKIIEKRQSVAFWCNPISGHATLYWYQQILGQGPKLLIQFQNNGVVDDSQLPKDRFSAERLKGVDSTLKIQPAKLEDSAVYLCASSPRYRTEAFFGQGTRLTVV.

The chain couples TRBV15 to TRBJ2-1; TRBD2 might be the D (6 bases). CDR1 is LNHNV, CDR2 YYDKDF, per germline (reference sequence). The CDR3 length is 15 residues. The V and J ends lost 3 bases and 1 base respectively, with 10 bases between them. Here the CDR3 reads CATSSPGDSYNEQFF. In nucleotides, the CDR3 is TGTGCCACCAGCAGCCCGGGGGATTCCTACAATGAGCAGTTCTTC.

The chain couples TRBV7-2 to TRBJ2-1, with 9 positions matching TRBD1. The CDR3 consists of 15 residues. Germline trimming cut 5 bases from V and 4 bases from J; bases unmatched to any gene: 6. CDR1 and CDR2 from the germline V gene are SGHTA and FQGNSA. The CDR3 DNA sequence: TGTGCCAGCAGCCCGGACAGGGGAGCGTACAATGAGCAGTTCTTC. It codes for CASSPDRGAYNEQFF.

The J gene is TRBJ2-1, the V gene TRBV2, with D possibly TRBD2 on 6 matching bases. This CDR3 has 14 residues. The V end was cut by 7 bases, the J end by 9 bases, with 19 bases between. Looked up from germline, CDR1 is SNHLY and CDR2 is FYNNEI. The CDR3 bases are TGTGCCAGCACCTCCGGGTGGGGGGATGGTGAGCAGTTCTTC. Translation: CASTSGWGDGEQFF.

The chain has TRBV2 and TRBJ2-7; 8 bases agree with TRBD1. Trimming cost V 9 bases and J 4 bases; bases outside gene matches: 11. Germline V CDR1 and CDR2: SNHLY, FYNNEI. CDR3 length: 14 amino acids. Here the CDR3 DNA reads TGTGCCAGTTCCTCCGGGACAGGTTTTTACGAGCAGTACTTC. It yields the protein CASSSGTGFYEQYF.

The V and J genes are TRBV5-1 and TRBJ2-7; the D gene is possibly TRBD2 (6 bases). The germline V gene encodes CDR1 SGHRS and CDR2 YFSETQ. The V and J ends lost 2 bases and 4 bases respectively, with 13 bases between them. The CDR3 runs to 14 residues. Here the CDR3 DNA reads TGCGCCAGCAGCTTATATTTCGGGGGATACGAGCAGTACTTC. Protein product: CASSLYFGGYEQYF.

This clone appeared a single time. The chain employs TRBV29-1 and TRBJ1-5; D perhaps matches TRBD1 (5 bases). The germline gives CDR1 SQVTM, CDR2 ANQGSEA. This CDR3 has 13 residues. With 6 bases removed from V and 3 bases from J, the gap between germline ends came to 12 bases. The CDR3 loop reads CSVGRGTNQPQHF. DNA for the CDR3: TGCAGCGTGGGTAGGGGCACCAATCAGCCCCAGCATTTT.

This chain uses TRBV28 with TRBJ1-4; possibly TRBD1 for D (6 bases). Germline assignment: CDR1 MDHEN and CDR2 SYDVKM. The V end lost 6 bases, the J end lost 1 base, and 9 bases lay between the germline ends. The CDR3 covers 14 residues. In DNA, the CDR3 is TGTGCCAGCAGCGAGACAGGAACTAATGAAAAACTGTTTTTT. Protein product: CASSETGTNEKLFF.

There are a few counts of this clone. The V and J genes are TRBV28 and TRBJ2-3, with a weak D call TRBD1 (6 bases). In germline, CDR1 is MDHEN, CDR2 SYDVKM. Trimming stripped 5 bases from V and 1 base from J, with 13 bases between. CDR3 length equals 15 residues. In DNA form, the CDR3 reads TGTGCCAGCAGTACCTCTAGACAGGGCACAGATACGCAGTATTTT. Its protein is CASSTSRQGTDTQYF.

The chain has TRBV29-1 and TRBJ2-7; D is unresolved. Germline V gene data show CDR1 as SQVTM and CDR2 as ANQGSEA. The V end lost 4 bases, the J end lost 7 bases, and 14 bases lay between the germline ends. This CDR3 is built from 12 residues. The CDR3 reads CSVGAGLWEQYF. The CDR3 nucleotides read TGCAGCGTTGGGGCAGGTCTATGGGAGCAGTACTTC.

The chain links TRBV14 to TRBJ1-1, with a weak D call TRBD1 (6 bases). V lost 1 base to trimming and J lost 11 bases, with 17 bases between them. The length of the CDR3 is 14 residues. CDR1 and CDR2 (germline): SGHDN, FVKESK. CDR3 DNA: TGTGCCAGCAGCCAAGGGTCGGACAGAGGTGTGGCTTTCTTT. Protein product: CASSQGSDRGVAFF. The variable domain in full, completed from reference TRBV14 and TRBJ1-1, reads EAGVTQFPSHSVIEKGQTVTLRCDPISGHDNLYWYRRVMGKEIKFLLHFVKESKQDESGMPNNRFLAERTGGTYSTLKVQPAELEDSGVYFCASSQGSDRGVAFFGQGTRLTVV.

This clone was detected only a few times. CDR3 residues: CASSLDGGPYNEQFF. The CDR3 region has the DNA TGTGCCAGCAGCTTAGACGGGGGGCCATACAATGAGCAGTTCTTC. This chain connects TRBV11-3 to TRBJ2-1, with D tentatively TRBD2 (7 bases). The V and J ends lost 0 bases and 4 bases respectively, with 10 bases between them. The CDR3 is 15 residues long. The germline gives CDR1 SGHNT, CDR2 YENEEA.

The gene calls are TRBV5-6 and TRBJ2-2; TRBD1 agrees at 7 bases. This CDR3 contains 15 residues. Germline values: CDR1 SGHDT, CDR2 YYEEEE. V dropped 0 bases and J dropped 4; count of bases not matched to a gene: 3. The CDR3: CASSLADRATGELFF. CDR3 DNA: TGTGCCAGCAGCTTGGCCGACAGGGCCACCGGGGAGCTGTTTTTT.

The sample holds one count of this clone. The genes are TRBV7-2 and TRBJ1-2; D unclear. CDR3 length: 13 amino acids. Germline CDR1 is SGHTA and CDR2 is FQGNSA. V lost 5 bases and J lost 5, with 12 bases in between. CDR3 bases: TGTGCCAGCAGCCCACTAAAAAATTATGGCTACACCTTC. Translating it yields CASSPLKNYGYTF.

This clone was detected only once. The chain combines TRBV5-4 with TRBJ2-1, with TRBD1 matching over 8 bases. V lost 4 bases and J lost 9; bases outside the gene matches: 12. Germline CDR1 is SGHNT and CDR2 is YYREEE (reference sequence). This CDR3 spans 15 amino acids. The CDR3 coding sequence is TGTGCCAGCAGCGGCCGGAGACAGGGGTTCGGTGAGCAGTTCTTC. Protein sequence: CASSGRRQGFGEQFF.

This clone was seen just once. The chain combines TRBV28 with TRBJ2-3; D is perhaps TRBD1 (6 bases). The CDR3 contains 16 residues. Per germline, CDR1 MDHEN and CDR2 SYDVKM. The V gene lost 6 bases and the J gene lost 5 bases, with 21 bases spanning the gap. This chain's CDR3 is CASSSPRLGAGDTQYF. As DNA, the CDR3 is TGTGCCAGCAGCTCCCCTAGGTTGGGGGCGGGAGATACGCAGTATTTT.

The rearrangement joins TRBV7-3 to TRBJ2-2, with D possibly TRBD1 on 5 matching bases. Germline CDR1 and CDR2: SGHTA and FQGTGA. This CDR3 is 14 amino acids long. Trimming took off 5 bases at V and 1 base at J, with 8 bases between the two ends. In DNA, the CDR3 is TGTGCCAGCAGCCCCGGACAGAACACCGGGGAGCTGTTTTTT. It is translated as CASSPGQNTGELFF.

The gene calls are TRBV19 and TRBJ1-1; a possible D gene is TRBD1 (5 bases). The germline V gene encodes CDR1 LNHDA and CDR2 SQIVND (reference sequence). CDR3 size: 13 residues. V lost 8 bases and J lost 3, with 13 bases in between. CDR3 protein: CASGDSSDTEAFF. The CDR3 DNA sequence: TGTGCCAGTGGGGACTCCTCCGACACTGAAGCTTTCTTT. Together with reference TRBV19 and TRBJ1-1, the CDR3 gives the full variable domain: DGGITQSPKYLFRKEGQNVTLSCEQNLNHDAMYWYRQDPGQGLRLIYYSQIVNDFQKGDIAEGYSVSREKKESFPLTVTSAQKNPTAFYLCASGDSSDTEAFFGQGTRLTVV.

CDR3 nucleotides: TGTGCCAGCAGGTTTTCGCGGGGCTACACCTTC. Translating gives CASRFSRGYTF. The chain recombines TRBV2 with TRBJ1-2; D is unresolved. The germline V gene has CDR1 SNHLY and CDR2 FYNNEI. V was pared by 6 bases and J by 8 bases, with 10 bases between. This CDR3 region has 11 residues.

This chain joins TRBV7-2 and TRBJ2-7; 9 bases fit TRBD1. Germline CDR1 SGHTA, CDR2 FQGNSA. V lost 3 bases and J lost 3; bases outside the gene matches: 3. The CDR3 covers 14 residues. The CDR3 nucleotides are TGTGCCAGCAGCTTTTCGACAGGGGGCTACGAGCAGTACTTC. The encoded protein is CASSFSTGGYEQYF.

The V and J genes are TRBV2 and TRBJ1-5; TRBD1 aligns across 7 bases. This CDR3 region has 14 residues. Germline V gene lookup returns CDR1 SNHLY and CDR2 FYNNEI. V lost 6 bases to trimming and J lost 5 bases; unmatched junction nucleotides: 7. The CDR3 DNA follows: TGTGCCAGCAGGGATTACAGGGGTGATCAGCCCCAGCATTTT. Translation gives CASRDYRGDQPQHF.